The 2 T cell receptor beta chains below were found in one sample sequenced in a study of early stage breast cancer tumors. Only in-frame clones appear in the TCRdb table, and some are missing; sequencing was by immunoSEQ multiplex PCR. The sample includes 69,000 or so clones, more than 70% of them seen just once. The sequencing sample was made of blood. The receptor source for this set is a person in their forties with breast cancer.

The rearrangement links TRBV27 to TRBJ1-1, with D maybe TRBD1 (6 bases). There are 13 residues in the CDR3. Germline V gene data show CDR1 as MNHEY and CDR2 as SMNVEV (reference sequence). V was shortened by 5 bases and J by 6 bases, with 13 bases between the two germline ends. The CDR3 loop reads CASSTNRVAEAFF. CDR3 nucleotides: TGTGCCAGCAGTACCAACAGGGTCGCTGAAGCTTTCTTT.

The CDR3 here is CASSLRGTVQNEQFF. The CDR3 DNA follows: TGTGCCAGCAGTTTGAGGGGCACGGTACAGAATGAGCAGTTCTTC. V is TRBV28 and J is TRBJ2-1; possibly TRBD1 or TRBD2 for D (5 bases each). The CDR3 covers 15 residues. Germline V lookup: CDR1 MDHEN, CDR2 SYDVKM. The V end lost 3 bases, the J end lost 7 bases, and 16 bases lay between the germline ends. The full variable domain, with the rest looked up from reference TRBV28 and TRBJ2-1, is DVKVTQSSRYLVKRTGEKVFLECVQDMDHENMFWYRQDPGLGLRLIYFSYDVKMKEKGDIPEGYSVSREKKERFSLILESASTNQTSMYLCASSLRGTVQNEQFFGPGTRLTVL.